This T cell receptor beta chain derives from a study of blood T cells in healthy people across ages. The germline V and J ends were trimmed by 2 bases and 6 bases, with 11 bases remaining between them. Germline V gene sequence: CDR1 SGDLS, CDR2 YYNGEE. This CDR3 is 14 amino acids long. Then a second PCR, running about 6 to 11 cycles, was carried out with a sample-barcoded 5' primer and a J-beta primer mix. TCRdb ran MiXCR on the 5' RACE reads and lists one entry per CDR3 protein. The sample records about a million distinct CDR3 sequences, roughly 47% being singletons. Isolation per sample recovered at least 7 million PBMCs.

This sequence was found in a woman aged 55-70 years in good health. The rearrangement joins TRBV9 to TRBJ2-2; D gene ambiguous. The sample taken for sequencing was blood. The CDR3 is CASSVFLIPGELFF. CDR3 bases: TGTGCCAGCAGCGTGTTCTTAATCCCCGGGGAGCTGTTTTTT.